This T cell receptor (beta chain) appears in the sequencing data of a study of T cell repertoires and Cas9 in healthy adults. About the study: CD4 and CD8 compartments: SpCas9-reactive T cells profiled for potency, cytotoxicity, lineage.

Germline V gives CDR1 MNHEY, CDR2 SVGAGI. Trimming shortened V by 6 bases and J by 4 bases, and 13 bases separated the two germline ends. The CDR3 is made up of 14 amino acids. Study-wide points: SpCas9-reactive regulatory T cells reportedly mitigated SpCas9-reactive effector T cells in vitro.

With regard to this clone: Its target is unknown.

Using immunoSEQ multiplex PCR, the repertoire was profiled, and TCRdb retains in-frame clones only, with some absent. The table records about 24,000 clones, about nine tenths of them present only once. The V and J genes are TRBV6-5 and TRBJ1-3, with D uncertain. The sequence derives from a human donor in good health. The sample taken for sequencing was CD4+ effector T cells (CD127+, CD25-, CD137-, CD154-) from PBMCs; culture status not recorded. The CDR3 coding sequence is TGTGCCAGCAGCCAACAAATGTTCGGAAACACCATATATTTT. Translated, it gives CASSQQMFGNTIYF.